This T cell receptor (beta chain) was profiled in a study of blood T cell repertoires in COVID-19. Libraries were prepared by immunoSEQ multiplex PCR; TCRdb keeps only in-frame clonotypes and omits some of them. The data contain tens of thousands of clones, approximately 90% of them singletons. The CDR3 consists of 15 residues. The germline CDR1 and CDR2 sequences are MNHEY and SVGEGT. The V end was cut by 3 bases, the J end by 0 bases, with 9 bases between. The sequence was collected from a human donor with active COVID-19. The donor label of this sample is uncertain. The chain has TRBV6-2 or TRBV6-3 and TRBJ2-4; no firm D call. Sequenced input: peripheral blood. The CDR3 DNA follows: TGTGCCAGCAGTTATGTCGAGGCAGCCAAAAACATTCAGTACTTC. The encoded protein is CASSYVEAAKNIQYF.